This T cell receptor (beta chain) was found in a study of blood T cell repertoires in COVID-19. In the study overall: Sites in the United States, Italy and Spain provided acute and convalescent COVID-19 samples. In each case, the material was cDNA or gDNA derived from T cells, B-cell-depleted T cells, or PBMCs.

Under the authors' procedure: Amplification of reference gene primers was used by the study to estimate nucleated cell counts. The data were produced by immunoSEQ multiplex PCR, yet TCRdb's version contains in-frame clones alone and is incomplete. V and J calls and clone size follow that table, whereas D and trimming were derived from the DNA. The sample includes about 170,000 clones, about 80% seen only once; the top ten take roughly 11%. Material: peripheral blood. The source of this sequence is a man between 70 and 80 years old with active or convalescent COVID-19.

CDR3 amino acids: CASSLETEGNEKLFF. The CDR3 DNA reads as TGCGCCAGCAGCCTCGAGACAGAAGGGAACGAAAAACTGTTTTTT. This sequence joins TRBV4-3 and TRBJ1-4; the D gene is possibly TRBD1 (5 bases). Trimming cost V 4 bases and J 8 bases, with 17 bases left between them. The CDR3 loop spans 15 amino acids. Germline CDR1 LGHNA, CDR2 YSLEER.